These 18 T cell receptor beta chains share one sample of origin, sequenced in a study of blood T cell repertoires in COVID-19. TCRdb's table, derived via immunoSEQ multiplex PCR, lists solely in-frame clones and lacks some. The sample comprises about 120,000 clones, around nine tenths of which are singletons, and 4% to 5.5% rests with the top ten. The sequencing sample was made of peripheral blood. The receptors shown here come from a man aged 35-49 years with acute or convalescent COVID-19.

The J gene is TRBJ1-2, the V gene TRBV19; 12 bases are shared with TRBD1. The CDR3 has 14 amino acids. Germline CDR1 LNHDA, CDR2 SQIVND (reference sequence). The junction had 4 bases not matched to a gene; V was cut back by 6 bases and J by 5 bases. The CDR3 here is CASSGTGGAYGYTF. CDR3 coding DNA: TGTGCCAGTAGCGGGACAGGGGGCGCGTATGGCTACACCTTC.

This clone was picked up a small number of times. This sequence joins TRBV9 and TRBJ1-4; D possibly corresponds to TRBD1 (6 bases). The CDR3 runs to 15 residues. The V and J ends lost 4 bases and 7 bases respectively, with 17 bases between them. From germline, CDR1 is SGDLS and CDR2 YYNGEE. CDR3 coding DNA: TGTGCCAGCAGCTCCCAGACAGGTGGGGGTGAAAAACTGTTTTTT. As protein: CASSSQTGGGEKLFF. The entire variable domain, with the rest obtained from reference TRBV9 and TRBJ1-4, is as follows: DSGVTQTPKHLITATGQRVTLRCSPRSGDLSVYWYQQSLDQGLQFLIQYYNGEERAKGNILERFSAQQFPDLHSELNLSSLELGDSALYFCASSSQTGGGEKLFFGSGTQLSVL.

The chain employs TRBV7-2 and TRBJ2-3, with D unresolved. Germline values: CDR1 SGHTA, CDR2 FQGNSA. The CDR3 is made up of 13 amino acids. The V and J ends lost 1 base and 2 bases respectively, with 4 bases between them. The CDR3 DNA reads as TGTGCCAGCAGCTTAGTAGTCACAGATACGCAGTATTTT. This encodes CASSLVVTDTQYF.

The gene calls are TRBV4-1 and TRBJ2-1; no firm D call. This CDR3 spans 14 amino acids. V lost 1 base, J lost 6 bases, and 10 bases lay in between. Per the germline V gene, CDR1 is MGHRA and CDR2 is YSYEKL. CDR3 in amino acids: CASSQGSSFNEQFF. The CDR3 coding sequence is TGCGCCAGCAGCCAAGGTAGTAGCTTCAATGAGCAGTTCTTC.

This sequence joins TRBV2 and TRBJ2-7, with D hard to call. CDR1 is SNHLY and CDR2 is FYNNEI in the germline V gene. The CDR3 totals 14 residues. The V end was cut by 1 base, the J end by 4 bases, with 11 bases between. The CDR3 DNA is TGTGCCAGCAGTGAAGAGGTCGACTGGTACGAGCAGTACTTC. Translated, it gives CASSEEVDWYEQYF.

The sample holds a few counts of this clone. This chain uses TRBV7-6 with TRBJ1-4; 8 bases align to TRBD1. V gave up 3 bases and J gave up 0 bases; unmatched junction bases: 3. CDR3 length equals 16 residues. The germline V gene encodes CDR1 SGHVS and CDR2 FNYEAQ. The CDR3 DNA reads TGTGCCAGCAGCTTGGACAGGGCGGCAACTAATGAAAAACTGTTTTTT. It yields the protein CASSLDRAATNEKLFF.

The chain carries TRBV13 and TRBJ1-4; 9 nucleotides align to TRBD1. Looked up from germline, CDR1 is PRHDT and CDR2 is FYEKMQ (reference sequence). V was clipped by 0 bases and J by 6 bases; unmatched bases: 2. The CDR3 runs 15 residues. The CDR3 DNA follows: TGTGCCAGCAGCTTAGGACAGGGGGCAGATGAAAAACTGTTTTTT. Its protein is CASSLGQGADEKLFF.

The J gene is TRBJ1-1, the V gene TRBV7-2; no reliable D call. The CDR3 runs to 14 residues. V lost 3 bases and J lost 1, with 9 bases in between. Germline lookup yields CDR1 SGHTA and CDR2 FQGNSA. In nucleotides, the CDR3 is TGTGCCAGCAGCTTGGGCCTGACGAACACTGAAGCTTTCTTT. Protein product: CASSLGLTNTEAFF.

This chain uses TRBV30 with TRBJ1-1; D gene unclear. Per the germline V gene, CDR1 is GTSNPN and CDR2 is SVGIG (reference sequence). Trimming left V 2 bases short and J 1 base short, with 2 bases between. The CDR3 sequence is 11 residues long. The CDR3 sequence is CAWSRNTEAFF. For the CDR3, the DNA is TGTGCCTGGAGTCGGAACACTGAAGCTTTCTTT.

J is TRBJ1-1 and V is TRBV19; possible D gene TRBD1, 5 bases. The length of the CDR3 is 13 residues. Trimming removed 5 bases at V and 7 bases at J, with 14 bases between. CDR1 is LNHDA and CDR2 is SQIVND in the germline V gene (reference sequence). The CDR3 DNA is TGTGCCAGTAGTCCTTCCACTCAGGGTGAAGCTTTCTTT. This translates into CASSPSTQGEAFF.

CDR3 nucleotide sequence: TGTGCCAGCAGCTTCTCGCCGGGACAGGGGTCTAGTGAAAAACTGTTTTTT. It specifies CASSFSPGQGSSEKLFF. The chain recombines TRBV7-9 with TRBJ1-4, with 10 nucleotides matching TRBD1. Germline V gene lookup returns CDR1 SEHNR and CDR2 FQNEAQ (reference sequence). Trimming removed 3 bases from V and 7 bases from J; junction bases left unmatched: 11. The CDR3 runs 17 residues.

J is TRBJ1-2 and V is TRBV29-1, with TRBD1 matching over 7 bases. Germline V gives CDR1 SQVTM, CDR2 ANQGSEA. J was trimmed by 5 bases and V by 7 bases; bases with no gene match: 7. This CDR3 comprises 12 residues. The CDR3 nucleotides are TGCAGCGCCTCAGGGACAGAGTATGGCTACACCTTC. It specifies CSASGTEYGYTF.

The genes are TRBV30 and TRBJ1-1; possibly TRBD1 for D (5 bases). Germline assignment: CDR1 GTSNPN and CDR2 SVGIG (reference sequence). The V gene lost 4 bases and the J gene lost 4 bases, with 7 bases spanning the gap. The CDR3 is 11 amino acids. The CDR3 is CAWTGFTEAFF. The CDR3 DNA is TGTGCCTGGACAGGGTTCACTGAAGCTTTCTTT.

This clone was counted once. The chain carries TRBV15 and TRBJ2-1; no reliable D call. CDR1 is LNHNV, CDR2 YYDKDF, per germline (reference sequence). V was trimmed by 0 bases and J by 0 bases, leaving 12 bases between them. The length of the CDR3 is 17 residues. In DNA form, the CDR3 reads TGTGCCACCAGCAGAGATGACTTCCAGAGCTCCTACAATGAGCAGTTCTTC. It translates to CATSRDDFQSSYNEQFF. The whole variable domain, remainder taken from reference TRBV15 and TRBJ2-1, is DAMVIQNPRYQVTQFGKPVTLSCSQTLNHNVMYWYQQKSSQAPKLLFHYYDKDFNNEADTPDNFQSRRPNTSFCFLDIRSPGLGDTAMYLCATSRDDFQSSYNEQFFGPGTRLTVL.

This clone showed up just once. The V gene is TRBV3-1 (or the pseudogene TRBV3-2), the J gene TRBJ2-7; 7 positions match TRBD1. This CDR3 comprises 14 residues. V shed 4 bases, J shed 3 bases, and the junction held 6 bases outside the gene matches. Per germline, CDR1 LGHDT and CDR2 YNNKEL (reference sequence). This CDR3 reads CASSPLGTVYEQYF. As DNA, the CDR3 is TGTGCCAGCAGCCCCCTCGGGACAGTCTACGAGCAGTACTTC.

The rearrangement links TRBV7-9 to TRBJ2-7, with D possibly TRBD1 on 5 matching bases. Looked up from germline, CDR1 is SEHNR and CDR2 is FQNEAQ (reference sequence). This CDR3 region has 14 residues. Trimming took 4 bases from V and 1 from J, leaving 11 bases between them. CDR3: CASSSHQGSYEQYF. In DNA form, the CDR3 reads TGTGCCAGCAGCTCCCATCAGGGTTCCTACGAGCAGTACTTC.

This clone was counted a few times. The V and J genes are TRBV29-1 and TRBJ2-1; 16 nucleotides agree with TRBD2. J was trimmed by 9 bases and V by 4 bases; bases with no gene match: 12. The germline V gene encodes CDR1 SQVTM and CDR2 ANQGSEA. The CDR3 is 17 amino acids. The CDR3 coding sequence is TGCAGCGTTGTTTTTGCGGGGACTAGCGGGGGGGCCCTTGAGCAGTTCTTC. As protein: CSVVFAGTSGGALEQFF.

The chain links TRBV30 to TRBJ1-6; D is perhaps TRBD1 (6 bases). Germline-derived CDR1 and CDR2 are GTSNPN and SVGIG (reference sequence). The CDR3 sequence is 14 residues long. Trimming took off 0 bases at V and 7 bases at J, with 10 bases between the two ends. The CDR3 DNA is TGTGCCTGGAGTGTACAGGGTAGGAATTCACCCCTCCACTTT. It codes for CAWSVQGRNSPLHF. Full variable domain (remainder filled in from reference TRBV30 and TRBJ1-6): SQTIHQWPATLVQPVGSPLSLECTVEGTSNPNLYWYRQAAGRGLQLLFYSVGIGQISSEVPQNLSASRPQDRQFILSSKKLLLSDSGFYLCAWSVQGRNSPLHFGNGTRLTVT.